This passage covers 11 T cell receptor beta chains from one sample sequenced in a study of T cells in Graves' hyperthyroidism and ophthalmopathy. Amplified regions were TCR beta CDR3 sequences from RNA transcripts. The primer set for the first-round RT-PCR of the TCR CDR3 was HTBI. TCRdb analysed the multiplex PCR reads with MiXCR anew, one entry per CDR3 protein. The table has about 250,000 distinct CDR3 sequences, 20% to 25% seen once. Sequences were obtained from blood. Receptors were obtained from a man aged 25-45 years with Graves' ophthalmopathy.

This clonotype was counted between two and nine times. The rearrangement uses TRBV5-6 and TRBJ1-1, with 7 bases lining up with TRBD1. The CDR3 has 16 residues. V dropped 4 bases and J dropped 4; count of bases not matched to a gene: 13. The germline V gene encodes CDR1 SGHDT and CDR2 YYEEEE. CDR3 in amino acids: CASSPERGPLSTEAFF. CDR3 in DNA: TGTGCCAGCAGCCCGGAGAGGGGGCCCTTGAGCACTGAAGCTTTCTTT.

The chain carries TRBV7-6 and TRBJ2-1; either TRBD1 or TRBD2 may fit D (5 bases each). The CDR3 runs to 16 residues. Per the germline V gene, CDR1 is SGHVS and CDR2 is FNYEAQ. Trimming stripped 5 bases from V and 2 bases from J, with 16 bases between. CDR3 bases: TGTGCCAGCAGCCCGCCAGGGAGTCCGACCTACAATGAGCAGTTCTTC. This encodes CASSPPGSPTYNEQFF.

The chain carries TRBV2 and TRBJ2-5; 9 bases are shared with TRBD1. Trimming took 10 bases from V and 1 from J; bases not matched to a gene: 7. Germline-derived CDR1 and CDR2 are SNHLY and FYNNEI. This CDR3 is built from 14 residues. The CDR3 spells CATTPDRGQETQYF. In DNA form, the CDR3 reads TGTGCCACCACTCCGGACAGGGGCCAAGAGACCCAGTACTTC.

This clonotype was recorded at least ten times. This chain connects TRBV7-9 to TRBJ1-6; the D gene is possibly TRBD1 (5 bases). The CDR3 has 13 amino acids. CDR1 is SEHNR, CDR2 FQNEAQ, per germline (reference sequence). The V and J ends lost 6 bases and 5 bases respectively, with 8 bases between them. For the CDR3, the DNA is TGTGCCAGCAGTTCGGGGGATAATTCACCCCTCCACTTT. Encoded protein: CASSSGDNSPLHF.

This chain links TRBV7-9 with TRBJ2-3, with D hard to call. Germline V lookup: CDR1 SEHNR, CDR2 FQNEAQ (reference sequence). The CDR3 has 12 amino acids. Trimming took 7 bases from V and 3 from J, leaving 8 bases between them. In DNA, the CDR3 is TGTGCCAGCACCTGGGGTACAGATACGCAGTATTTT. It encodes CASTWGTDTQYF.

This chain connects TRBV10-3 to TRBJ2-1; 8 nucleotides align to TRBD2. V lost 3 bases and J lost 6; bases outside the gene matches: 4. CDR3 length: 14 amino acids. CDR1 is ENHRY and CDR2 is SYGVKD in the germline V gene. CDR3 sequence: CAISDSGSPNEQFF. CDR3 coding DNA: TGTGCCATCAGTGACAGCGGGAGCCCCAATGAGCAGTTCTTC.

This clonotype was detected many times. V is TRBV12-3 or TRBV12-4 and J is TRBJ2-3; TRBD2 is a possible D gene (5 bases). The CDR3 is made up of 20 amino acids. V was pared by 4 bases and J by 2 bases, with 28 bases between. Here the CDR3 reads CASSSFGGSSAYSLTDTQYF. CDR3 bases: TGTGCCAGCAGTTCCTTTGGCGGGTCCTCAGCCTACTCCCTCACAGATACGCAGTATTTT.

This clonotype came up a few times. The chain uses TRBV3-1 and TRBJ1-6; the match to TRBD1 covers 8 bases. CDR1 and CDR2 from the germline V gene are LGHDT and YNNKEL (reference sequence). V lost 6 bases, J lost 4 bases, and 8 bases stayed unmatched. CDR3 length: 16 residues. The CDR3 DNA is TGTGCCAGCAGGTTAACAGGGGGAAGGTATAATTCACCCCTCCACTTT. Amino acids: CASRLTGGRYNSPLHF.

The chain joins TRBV5-1 to TRBJ2-2; 11 bases are shared with TRBD2. CDR1 and CDR2 (germline): SGHRS, YFSETQ. V lost 0 bases, J lost 5 bases, and 3 bases stayed unmatched. This CDR3 spans 16 amino acids. The CDR3 region has the DNA TGCGCCAGCAGCTTGGGACTAGCGGGATGGACCGGGGAGCTGTTTTTT. It is translated as CASSLGLAGWTGELFF.

This clonotype was counted ten times or more. The chain links TRBV7-8 to TRBJ2-1; D gene unclear. This CDR3 has 13 residues. Germline V CDR1 and CDR2: SGHVS, FQNEAQ. V was pared by 5 bases and J by 7 bases, with 12 bases between. The DNA of the CDR3 is TGTGCCAGCAGCGCCCTCCTGCGGAATGAGCAGTTCTTC. Translated: CASSALLRNEQFF. The complete variable domain, with remaining parts taken from reference TRBV7-8 and TRBJ2-1, reads GAGVSQSPRYKVAKRGQDVALRCDPISGHVSLFWYQQALGQGPEFLTYFQNEAQLDKSGLPSDRFFAERPEGSVSTLKIQRTQQEDSAVYLCASSALLRNEQFFGPGTRLTVL.

As concerns this clonotype: The junction and the germline gene differ at one end; a read error may be behind it. The V gene is TRBV6-1, the J gene TRBJ1-5, with 9 bases identical to TRBD1. There are 19 residues in the CDR3. Germline values: CDR1 MNHNS, CDR2 SASEGT. The CDR3 loop reads CANSRLSGQGQAASQPQHF. The CDR3 DNA sequence: TGTGCCAACAGTCGACTGTCGGGACAGGGCCAGGCAGCGAGTCAGCCCCAGCATTTT.